Presented here are 30 T cell receptor beta chains from one specimen sequenced in a study of T-cell memory formation after mild COVID-19. TCRdb itself ran the 5' RACE reads through MiXCR, one entry per CDR3 protein. The sample has over 350,000 distinct CDR3 sequences; around 24% are singletons. Sequenced sample: PBMCs or a T cell subset sorted from them (not recorded which). These receptor sequences come from an adult woman who had mild COVID-19 (a few samples of this study predate the infection). Cell type and time point are not known.

There are a few counts of this clonotype. The rearrangement uses TRBV6-2 or TRBV6-3 and TRBJ2-7, with D possibly being TRBD1 or TRBD2 (5 bases each). The germline gives CDR1 MNHEY, CDR2 SVGEGT. The CDR3 has 15 amino acids. Between the trimmed V and J ends, which lost 6 bases and 3 bases, there was a span of 18 bases. Written as DNA, the CDR3 is TGTGCCAGCAGATTGGGGGAAAAAGGATACTACGAGCAGTACTTC. Amino acids: CASRLGEKGYYEQYF.

This clonotype was seen only a few times. This chain connects TRBV29-1 to TRBJ2-7; TRBD1 might be the D (5 bases). The germline V gene has CDR1 SQVTM and CDR2 ANQGSEA. V shed 1 base and J shed 0 bases, with 19 bases lying between them. The CDR3 spans 17 residues. CDR3 sequence: CSVEGTGASGFSYEQYF. CDR3 DNA: TGCAGCGTTGAAGGGACCGGTGCCTCAGGGTTCTCCTACGAGCAGTACTTC.

The chain joins TRBV6-2 or TRBV6-3 to TRBJ2-5; TRBD2 agrees at 12 bases. Germline assignment: CDR1 MNHEY and CDR2 SVGEGT. The J segment lost 1 base and the V segment lost 5 bases, leaving 8 bases of the junction unmatched. The CDR3 extends over 17 amino acids. DNA for the CDR3: TGTGCCAGCAGTAAGGGACTAGCGGGTGCCCTCCAAGAGACCCAGTACTTC. Translated, it gives CASSKGLAGALQETQYF.

This clonotype was counted between two and nine times. The chain links TRBV4-2 to TRBJ2-3; no reliable D call. This CDR3 is 14 amino acids long. Trimming stripped 6 bases from V and 3 bases from J, with 13 bases between. The germline V gene encodes CDR1 LGHNA and CDR2 YNFKEQ. The CDR3 reads CASSLNYGTDTQYF. As DNA, the CDR3 is TGTGCCAGCAGTCTCAACTACGGGACAGATACGCAGTATTTT.

The gene calls are TRBV20-1 and TRBJ1-2; D possibly corresponds to TRBD1 (5 bases). This CDR3 is 13 amino acids long. V lost 8 bases and J 5 bases, leaving 18 bases between the germline ends. CDR1 and CDR2 from the germline V gene are DFQATT and SNEGSKA (reference sequence). For the CDR3, the DNA is TGCAGTTTCGGGGCGCCGGCCCTTTATGGCTACACCTTC. This gives the protein CSFGAPALYGYTF.

This clonotype was counted many times. The DNA for the CDR3 is TGTGCCAGCAGCGGTTCGGGAGATACGCAGTATTTT. Its protein product is CASSGSGDTQYF. The chain joins TRBV7-3 to TRBJ2-3; D is undetermined. The CDR3 runs 12 residues. Between the trimmed V and J ends, which lost 5 bases and 5 bases, there was a span of 8 bases. Germline CDR1 SGHTA, CDR2 FQGTGA.

A few counts support this clonotype. This chain links TRBV7-3 with TRBJ2-3; D may correspond to TRBD1 or TRBD2 (5 bases each). In germline, CDR1 is SGHTA, CDR2 FQGTGA. The CDR3 is made up of 17 amino acids. Trimming took off 0 bases at V and 0 bases at J, with 13 bases between the two ends. The CDR3 is CASSLTPGTTSTDTQYF. The CDR3 DNA is TGTGCCAGCAGCTTAACGCCGGGGACCACCAGCACAGATACGCAGTATTTT.

For the CDR3, the DNA is TGCGCCAGCAGACGAGGGACAAACTCCTACGAGCAGTACTTC. Its protein product is CASRRGTNSYEQYF. This chain connects TRBV5-1 to TRBJ2-7; TRBD1 is a possible D gene (6 bases). Trimming took off 5 bases at V and 0 bases at J, with 12 bases between the two ends. CDR3 size: 14 residues. Germline V lookup: CDR1 SGHRS, CDR2 YFSETQ. Drawing the rest from reference TRBV5-1 and TRBJ2-7, the complete variable domain is KAGVTQTPRYLIKTRGQQVTLSCSPISGHRSVSWYQQTPGQGLQFLFEYFSETQRNKGNFPGRFSGRQFSNSRSEMNVSTLELGDSALYLCASRRGTNSYEQYFGPGTRLTVT.

V usage is TRBV28 and J usage is TRBJ2-7, with D possibly being TRBD2 (6 bases). The CDR3 spans 15 residues. Germline lookup yields CDR1 MDHEN and CDR2 SYDVKM. With 5 bases removed from V and 9 bases from J, the gap between germline ends came to 23 bases. CDR3 sequence reads: CASSDRYAGPTTQYF. The CDR3 DNA is TGTGCCAGCAGTGACCGCTACGCGGGACCCACCACGCAGTACTTC. The full variable domain, in which reference TRBV28 and TRBJ2-7 provide the parts outside the CDR3, is DVKVTQSSRYLVKRTGEKVFLECVQDMDHENMFWYRQDPGLGLRLIYFSYDVKMKEKGDIPEGYSVSREKKERFSLILESASTNQTSMYLCASSDRYAGPTTQYFGPGTRLTVT.

The chain employs TRBV5-1 and TRBJ1-3, with D possibly being TRBD1 (5 bases). The CDR3 extends over 12 amino acids. Deletions cut 4 bases from V and 8 bases from J, with 10 bases between. The germline V gene has CDR1 SGHRS and CDR2 YFSETQ. The CDR3 nucleotides are TGCGCCAGCAGCCGGTCCAGGGACACCATATATTTT. Its protein is CASSRSRDTIYF.

This clonotype was picked up a small number of times. The V gene is TRBV5-1, the J gene TRBJ2-3; TRBD1 matches 7 bases. This CDR3 comprises 16 residues. V was clipped by 6 bases and J by 8 bases; unmatched bases: 18. Germline-derived CDR1 and CDR2 are SGHRS and YFSETQ. The CDR3 here is CASTMTGLSSISTQYF. CDR3 in DNA: TGCGCCAGCACGATGACAGGGCTATCTAGCATTAGTACGCAGTATTTT. Supplemented by reference TRBV5-1 and TRBJ2-3, the full variable domain reads KAGVTQTPRYLIKTRGQQVTLSCSPISGHRSVSWYQQTPGQGLQFLFEYFSETQRNKGNFPGRFSGRQFSNSRSEMNVSTLELGDSALYLCASTMTGLSSISTQYFGPGTRLTVL.

The chain carries TRBV7-8 and TRBJ2-7; 12 bases map to TRBD2. This CDR3 region has 18 residues. V was pared by 4 bases and J by 3 bases, with 13 bases of the junction left unmatched. Germline V gene lookup returns CDR1 SGHVS and CDR2 FQNEAQ. The CDR3 DNA reads as TGTGCCAGCAGCTCAACCCAGGGACTAGCGGGCACTTTCTACGAGCAGTACTTC. Translating gives CASSSTQGLAGTFYEQYF.

This clonotype was counted between two and nine times. The chain carries TRBV12-3 or TRBV12-4 and TRBJ1-5; 7 nucleotides agree with TRBD1. The CDR3 is made up of 12 amino acids. V shed 6 bases and J 9 bases; nucleotides not matched to a gene: 5. The CDR3 reads CASSQGGAPQHF. The CDR3 DNA follows: TGTGCCAGCAGCCAGGGGGGAGCGCCCCAGCATTTT.

This clonotype was observed a few times. The chain employs TRBV15 and TRBJ2-1, with 10 bases matching TRBD1. Germline-derived CDR1 and CDR2 are LNHNV and YYDKDF (reference sequence). The CDR3 runs 16 residues. Unmatched junction bases numbered 6, after V lost 2 bases and J lost 5 bases. The CDR3 sequence: CATSRYAGTGDNEQFF. CDR3 DNA: TGTGCCACCAGCAGATACGCCGGGACAGGGGACAATGAGCAGTTCTTC. The variable domain in full, completed from reference TRBV15 and TRBJ2-1, reads DAMVIQNPRYQVTQFGKPVTLSCSQTLNHNVMYWYQQKSSQAPKLLFHYYDKDFNNEADTPDNFQSRRPNTSFCFLDIRSPGLGDTAMYLCATSRYAGTGDNEQFFGPGTRLTVL.

J is TRBJ2-1 and V is TRBV4-3; TRBD2 is a possible D gene (5 bases). The germline V gene encodes CDR1 LGHNA and CDR2 YSLEER. The CDR3 covers 15 residues. Deletions cut 3 bases from V and 2 bases from J, with 11 bases between. The chain's CDR3 is CASSQGEAPYNEQFF. As DNA, the CDR3 is TGCGCCAGCAGCCAGGGAGAGGCCCCCTACAATGAGCAGTTCTTC.

The gene calls are TRBV5-1 and TRBJ2-7, with TRBD2 matching 9 bases. Trimming took 4 bases from V and 2 from J; bases not matched to a gene: 10. This CDR3 is 16 amino acids long. CDR1 is SGHRS and CDR2 is YFSETQ in the germline V gene. For the CDR3, the DNA is TGCGCCAGCAGCGGAACCTTAGCGGGGGCCCCCTACGAGCAGTACTTC. Protein product: CASSGTLAGAPYEQYF.

The CDR3 DNA sequence: TGTGCCAGCAGCCCACTCAGGGTTGGCTACACCTTC. Residues: CASSPLRVGYTF. The chain joins TRBV7-2 to TRBJ1-2, with a possible D match to TRBD1 (5 bases). This CDR3 spans 12 amino acids. Trimming took 5 bases from V and 7 from J, leaving 11 bases between them. Germline values: CDR1 SGHTA, CDR2 FQGNSA.

This clonotype showed up just a few times. The chain combines TRBV20-1 with TRBJ2-4, with 7 bases lining up with TRBD1. J was trimmed by 0 bases and V by 6 bases; bases with no gene match: 8. The CDR3 runs to 15 residues. The germline CDR1 and CDR2 sequences are DFQATT and SNEGSKA (reference sequence). The CDR3 sequence: CSARTGLLAKNIQYF. The DNA for the CDR3 is TGCAGTGCCAGGACAGGCCTACTAGCCAAAAACATTCAGTACTTC.

This clonotype has only a few counts. This sequence joins TRBV29-1 and TRBJ2-1, with 12 bases fitting TRBD2. Germline assignment: CDR1 SQVTM and CDR2 ANQGSEA. V lost 4 bases, J lost 4 bases, and 8 bases stayed unmatched. CDR3 length: 16 amino acids. DNA for the CDR3: TGCAGCGTTGTCAGGTCTAGCGGGAGGGCATACAATGAGCAGTTCTTC. This gives the protein CSVVRSSGRAYNEQFF.

The rearrangement joins TRBV29-1 to TRBJ1-2; D unclear. V gave up 4 bases and J gave up 2 bases, with 11 bases separating them. The CDR3 length is 13 residues. Germline V CDR1 and CDR2: SQVTM, ANQGSEA. CDR3 DNA: TGCAGCGTTGGGGAACAGAGAAACTATGGCTACACCTTC. Encoded protein: CSVGEQRNYGYTF. Based on the CDR3 plus reference TRBV29-1 and TRBJ1-2, the full variable domain is SAVISQKPSRDICQRGTSLTIQCQVDSQVTMMFWYRQQPGQSLTLIATANQGSEATYESGFVIDKFPISRPNLTFSTLTVSNMSPEDSSIYLCSVGEQRNYGYTFGSGTRLTVV.

V gene TRBV7-9 combines with J gene TRBJ2-2; maybe TRBD2 (5 bases). Per the germline V gene, CDR1 is SEHNR and CDR2 is FQNEAQ (reference sequence). The CDR3 runs 16 residues. Between the trimmed V and J ends, which lost 5 bases and 1 base, there was a span of 14 bases. The CDR3 loop reads CASSPAYGENTGELFF. DNA for the CDR3: TGTGCCAGCAGCCCAGCCTACGGGGAGAACACCGGGGAGCTGTTTTTT.

The V gene is TRBV7-2, the J gene TRBJ2-1, with 9 bases that match TRBD1. From germline, CDR1 is SGHTA and CDR2 FQGNSA. Unmatched junction bases numbered 5, after V lost 4 bases and J lost 4 bases. The CDR3 extends over 15 amino acids. CDR3: CASSSQGAGYNEQFF. CDR3 bases: TGTGCCAGCAGCTCACAGGGGGCTGGTTACAATGAGCAGTTCTTC.

This clonotype was seen a few times. This chain connects TRBV5-1 to TRBJ2-7; 10 positions agree with TRBD1. The CDR3 consists of 15 residues. Germline CDR1 and CDR2: SGHRS and YFSETQ. The V and J ends lost 4 bases and 2 bases, in that order; junction bases with no gene match: 6. The CDR3 DNA follows: TGCGCCAGCAGCAAGGACAGGGGGTATGCCTACGAGCAGTACTTC. It specifies CASSKDRGYAYEQYF. Full variable domain (missing parts from reference TRBV5-1 and TRBJ2-7): KAGVTQTPRYLIKTRGQQVTLSCSPISGHRSVSWYQQTPGQGLQFLFEYFSETQRNKGNFPGRFSGRQFSNSRSEMNVSTLELGDSALYLCASSKDRGYAYEQYFGPGTRLTVT.

J is TRBJ2-5 and V is TRBV7-6; the D call may be TRBD1 or TRBD2 (6 bases each). Germline CDR1 and CDR2: SGHVS and FNYEAQ. There are 13 residues in the CDR3. Trimming shortened V by 6 bases and J by 3 bases, and 11 bases separated the two germline ends. In DNA, the CDR3 is TGTGCCAGCAGTTCCGGGGGCGAAGAGACCCAGTACTTC. It specifies CASSSGGEETQYF. Looking up the rest from reference TRBV7-6 and TRBJ2-5 gives the full variable domain: GAGVSQSPRYKVTKRGQDVALRCDPISGHVSLYWYRQALGQGPEFLTYFNYEAQQDKSGLPNDRFSAERPEGSISTLTIQRTEQRDSAMYRCASSSGGEETQYFGPGTRLLVL.

The chain has TRBV5-1 and TRBJ1-2; no clear D gene. Trimming cost V 4 bases and J 4 bases, with 23 bases left between them. CDR1 is SGHRS, CDR2 YFSETQ, per germline. This CDR3 spans 17 amino acids. The CDR3 bases are TGCGCCAGCAGCCCGGAGGACCGAACATGGGTGGGCTATGGCTACACCTTC. Translated: CASSPEDRTWVGYGYTF.

The rearrangement links TRBV7-9 to TRBJ2-3; 7 bases fit TRBD2. The CDR3 is 13 residues long. The junction had 0 bases not matched to a gene; V was cut back by 4 bases and J by 2 bases. Per the germline V gene, CDR1 is SEHNR and CDR2 is FQNEAQ (reference sequence). CDR3 sequence (DNA): TGTGCCAGCAGCTGGGACTACACAGATACGCAGTATTTT. This sequence encodes CASSWDYTDTQYF.

The CDR3 DNA reads TGTGCCAGCAGGCATCTTGGACGGGATAATTCACCCCTCCACTTT. It is translated as CASRHLGRDNSPLHF. The chain combines TRBV6-5 with TRBJ1-6; D not certain. V was shortened by 6 bases and J by 5 bases, with 14 bases between the two germline ends. Germline CDR1 reads MNHEY; CDR2 reads SVGAGI. CDR3 size: 15 residues.

The sample holds a few counts of this clonotype. The chain has TRBV11-3 and TRBJ2-1; D is unresolved. CDR1 and CDR2 from the germline V gene are SGHNT and YENEEA. This CDR3 region has 14 residues. V lost 5 bases to trimming and J lost 9 bases, with 17 bases between them. CDR3 bases: TGTGCCAGCAGCGTAGGCCCCGATGACGGTGAGCAGTTCTTC. Protein sequence: CASSVGPDDGEQFF. Combining the CDR3 with reference TRBV11-3 and TRBJ2-1 gives the whole variable domain EAGVVQSPRYKIIEKKQPVAFWCNPISGHNTLYWYLQNLGQGPELLIRYENEEAVDDSQLPKDRFSAERLKGVDSTLKIQPAELGDSAVYLCASSVGPDDGEQFFGPGTRLTVL.

The chain links TRBV6-2 or TRBV6-3 to TRBJ2-5; D possibly corresponds to TRBD1 (6 bases). This CDR3 has 15 residues. Germline CDR1 reads MNHEY; CDR2 reads SVGEGT. V was clipped by 5 bases and J by 4 bases, with 17 bases between them. The CDR3 nucleotides are TGTGCCAGCAGTGGAGGCGGTAGGGGGTCAGAGACCCAGTACTTC. It encodes CASSGGGRGSETQYF.

A few counts support this clonotype. The chain links TRBV19 to TRBJ2-2; 10 bases agree with TRBD1. The CDR3 covers 16 residues. V dropped 5 bases and J dropped 3; count of bases not matched to a gene: 6. Germline V lookup: CDR1 LNHDA, CDR2 SQIVND (reference sequence). The CDR3 sequence is CASSDEGQGYTGELFF. DNA for the CDR3: TGTGCCAGTAGTGACGAGGGACAGGGGTACACCGGGGAGCTGTTTTTT. The entire variable domain, with the rest obtained from reference TRBV19 and TRBJ2-2, is as follows: DGGITQSPKYLFRKEGQNVTLSCEQNLNHDAMYWYRQDPGQGLRLIYYSQIVNDFQKGDIAEGYSVSREKKESFPLTVTSAQKNPTAFYLCASSDEGQGYTGELFFGEGSRLTVL.